These 32 T cell receptor beta chains originate from one sample sequenced in a study of cytomegalovirus exposure and HLA in healthy donors. Primers: 60 Vbeta forward and 13 Jbeta reverse. Data came from immunoSEQ multiplex PCR; TCRdb stores just in-frame clones and leaves some out. This table holds around 150,000 clones, more than 70% found once. Sequenced material: PBMCs. These receptors were obtained from a man aged 45-65 years in good health and CMV-seropositive.

The rearrangement uses TRBV28 and TRBJ1-5; D perhaps matches TRBD1 (5 bases). The CDR3 runs to 16 residues. Trimming stripped 6 bases from V and 7 bases from J, with 22 bases between. CDR1 MDHEN and CDR2 SYDVKM come from the germline V gene. The CDR3 nucleotides are TGTGCCAGCAGGACACCGGGACTCCTGGGCGGCCAGCCCCAGCATTTT. It is translated as CASRTPGLLGGQPQHF.

The chain couples TRBV7-2 to TRBJ2-3; D is ambiguous. This CDR3 spans 15 amino acids. The ends were cut back, 5 bases at V and 3 bases at J, with 15 bases in the middle. The germline CDR1 and CDR2 sequences are SGHTA and FQGNSA. For the CDR3, the DNA is TGTGCCAGCAGCAGACATGGCGCCGAAACAGATACGCAGTATTTT. It encodes CASSRHGAETDTQYF.

The chain carries TRBV11-3 and TRBJ2-7, with 11 bases lining up with TRBD2. There are 16 residues in the CDR3. Germline CDR1 SGHNT, CDR2 YENEEA. Germline trimming cut 5 bases from V and 3 bases from J; bases unmatched to any gene: 9. The CDR3: CASSGTPGTSGYEQYF. DNA of the CDR3: TGTGCCAGCAGCGGGACCCCCGGGACTAGCGGCTACGAGCAGTACTTC. The variable domain in full, completed from reference TRBV11-3 and TRBJ2-7, reads EAGVVQSPRYKIIEKKQPVAFWCNPISGHNTLYWYLQNLGQGPELLIRYENEEAVDDSQLPKDRFSAERLKGVDSTLKIQPAELGDSAVYLCASSGTPGTSGYEQYFGPGTRLTVT.

The chain uses TRBV5-8 and TRBJ2-3, with D tentatively TRBD1 (7 bases). Trimming took off 10 bases at V and 6 bases at J, with 18 bases between the two ends. The CDR3 spans 13 residues. Germline V CDR1 and CDR2: SGHTS, YDEGEE. The CDR3 is CAGEWRGQDTQYF. In DNA form, the CDR3 reads TGTGCCGGGGAATGGAGGGGACAGGATACGCAGTATTTT.

The rearrangement uses TRBV6-5 and TRBJ2-2; D may be TRBD2 (6 bases). The CDR3 sequence is 14 residues long. V was cut by 7 bases and J by 13 bases, with 22 bases left in between. Germline CDR1 and CDR2: MNHEY and SVGAGI. CDR3 nucleotides: TGTGCCAGCATGAGACTAGGTCACGGAGCTTTGCTGTTTTTT. Translating gives CASMRLGHGALLFF.

The chain links TRBV5-6 to TRBJ2-3, with 12 bases lining up with TRBD2. The CDR3 length is 17 residues. The V gene end was trimmed by 1 base and the J gene end by 0 bases; junction bases not matched to a gene: 3. The V gene's germline CDR1 is SGHDT and CDR2 YYEEEE. DNA of the CDR3: TGTGCCAGCAGCTTGACCGGGACTAGCGGGAGCACAGATACGCAGTATTTT. Protein sequence: CASSLTGTSGSTDTQYF.

The chain uses TRBV5-1 and TRBJ2-7, with D perhaps TRBD1 (5 bases). Trimming took 0 bases from V and 0 from J, leaving 13 bases between them. The CDR3 loop spans 16 amino acids. Germline V gene sequence: CDR1 SGHRS, CDR2 YFSETQ. CDR3 coding DNA: TGCGCCAGCAGCTTGGGTCCAGGACAAGGCTCCTACGAGCAGTACTTC. Translating gives CASSLGPGQGSYEQYF.

The rearrangement links TRBV2 to TRBJ1-3; 8 nucleotides agree with TRBD1. CDR1 is SNHLY and CDR2 is FYNNEI in the germline V gene. The CDR3 has 15 amino acids. V lost 2 bases to trimming and J lost 4 bases; unmatched junction nucleotides: 4. CDR3 nucleotide sequence: TGTGCCAGCAGTGAACAGGGGGCAAGCGGAAACACCATATATTTT. Its protein product is CASSEQGASGNTIYF.

This clone has just a few counts. V gene TRBV7-9 combines with J gene TRBJ1-5, with D perhaps TRBD1 (5 bases). The length of the CDR3 is 12 residues. Trimming took off 5 bases at V and 4 bases at J, with 6 bases between the two ends. Germline CDR1 reads SEHNR; CDR2 reads FQNEAQ (reference sequence). CDR3 residues: CASSRQNQPQHF. As DNA, the CDR3 is TGTGCCAGCAGCCGACAGAATCAGCCCCAGCATTTT.

The chain joins TRBV6-5 to TRBJ2-1; 9 bases line up with TRBD1. V shed 5 bases and J 7 bases; nucleotides not matched to a gene: 3. Germline CDR1 and CDR2: MNHEY and SVGAGI. This CDR3 is 13 amino acids long. This chain's CDR3 is CASSATGGNEQFF. In DNA, the CDR3 is TGTGCCAGCAGTGCGACAGGGGGGAATGAGCAGTTCTTC.

V is TRBV11-2 and J is TRBJ2-5; 7 nucleotides agree with TRBD1. With 2 bases clipped from V and 2 bases from J, the junction kept 2 bases outside the gene matches. This CDR3 is built from 14 residues. Germline CDR1 reads SGHAT; CDR2 reads FQNNGV. CDR3 loop: CASSLRGRQETQYF. The CDR3 DNA follows: TGTGCCAGCAGCTTAAGGGGGCGGCAAGAGACCCAGTACTTC.

The DNA for the CDR3 is TGTGCCAGCAGCTTAGGCGGGAACCATATAGGAGATACGCAGTATTTT. This encodes CASSLGGNHIGDTQYF. The chain recombines TRBV7-6 with TRBJ2-3, with D perhaps TRBD2 (6 bases). Trimming took 1 base from V and 5 from J, leaving 16 bases between them. Germline V gene sequence: CDR1 SGHVS, CDR2 FNYEAQ. The CDR3 totals 16 residues.

This chain connects TRBV19 to TRBJ2-2; TRBD2 matches at 9 bases. Trimming took 4 bases from V and 0 from J; bases not matched to a gene: 0. Germline-derived CDR1 and CDR2 are LNHDA and SQIVND (reference sequence). CDR3 length: 15 residues. The DNA of the CDR3 is TGTGCCAGTAGTAAGCGGGGGGCGAACACCGGGGAGCTGTTTTTT. This translates into CASSKRGANTGELFF.

On this clone: Its ends do not fully match the called genes, so a read error is possible. The chain is built from TRBV7-2 and TRBJ1-1, with 7 bases lining up with TRBD1. This CDR3 contains 14 residues. Germline V gene sequence: CDR1 SGHTA, CDR2 FQGNSA. The CDR3 DNA reads TGTGCCAGCGCGTTGAGAGGGGGCATCACTGAGGCTTTCTTT. Translated, it gives CASALRGGITEAFF. The full variable domain, completed using reference TRBV7-2 and TRBJ1-1, is GAGVSQSPSNKVTEKGKDVELRCDPISGHTALYWYRQSLGQGLEFLIYFQGNSAPDKSGLPSDRFSAERTGGSVSTLTIQRTQQEDSAVYLCASALRGGITEAFFGQGTRLTVV.

The chain uses TRBV5-4 and TRBJ2-7; no clear D. The CDR3 runs 14 residues. Germline V lookup: CDR1 SGHNT, CDR2 YYREEE (reference sequence). V was cut by 1 base and J by 2 bases, with 10 bases left in between. The CDR3 nucleotides are TGTGCCAGCAGCTTGTACCCATCAGCCTACGAGCAGTACTTC. As protein: CASSLYPSAYEQYF.

The chain has TRBV6-1 and TRBJ2-1, with TRBD1 identical over 7 bases. There are 17 residues in the CDR3. With V trimmed by 2 bases and J by 4 bases, 11 bases remained unmatched. Germline V gene data show CDR1 as MNHNS and CDR2 as SASEGT. The CDR3 coding sequence is TGTGCCAGCAGTGAACATTTTACAGGGGACAGATACAATGAGCAGTTCTTC. Protein product: CASSEHFTGDRYNEQFF.

The table lists this clone with a few counts. The V call is TRBV11-2, the J call TRBJ2-3, with D tentatively TRBD2 (5 bases). Germline V gene sequence: CDR1 SGHAT, CDR2 FQNNGV. This CDR3 has 15 residues. Trimming removed 2 bases at V and 3 bases at J, with 12 bases between. The DNA of the CDR3 is TGTGCCAGCAGCTTACAACGGGGAAGAACAGATACGCAGTATTTT. Protein sequence: CASSLQRGRTDTQYF.

Details on this clone: One junction end does not reproduce the germline sequence, and a read error may be involved. The J gene is TRBJ1-5, the V gene TRBV5-4; perhaps TRBD1 as D (6 bases). Germline loops: CDR1 SGHNT, CDR2 YYREEE (reference sequence). There are 13 residues in the CDR3. The CDR3 nucleotides are TGTGCCAACAGCTTGGACAGATATCAGCCCCAGCATTTT. Amino acids: CANSLDRYQPQHF.

The CDR3 sequence: CASSTQGATNEKLFF. CDR3 DNA sequence: TGTGCCAGCAGCACCCAGGGTGCAACTAATGAAAAACTGTTTTTT. The V and J genes are TRBV5-4 and TRBJ1-4, with a weak D call TRBD1 (5 bases). The CDR3 is 15 amino acids. V was pared by 4 bases and J by 0 bases, with 10 bases between. Germline CDR1 reads SGHNT; CDR2 reads YYREEE (reference sequence).

This clone was picked up a small number of times. V gene TRBV7-2 combines with J gene TRBJ2-7; 7 bases align to TRBD1. After removal of 5 bases from V and 2 bases from J, the junction contained 15 bases not matched to a gene. This CDR3 spans 17 amino acids. Germline V gene lookup returns CDR1 SGHTA and CDR2 FQGNSA. The CDR3 is CASSLEQPGTETYEQYF. The CDR3 DNA follows: TGTGCCAGCAGCCTAGAACAGCCGGGGACAGAAACCTACGAGCAGTACTTC.

This rearrangement joins TRBV7-9 to TRBJ2-3; 9 positions match TRBD2. This CDR3 has 18 amino acids. Trimming at V came to 6 bases and at J to 0 bases, leaving 13 bases not matched to a gene. CDR1 and CDR2 (germline): SEHNR, FQNEAQ (reference sequence). CDR3 sequence (DNA): TGTGCCAGCAGAAGGAGTAAGACTAGCGGTGCTAGCACAGATACGCAGTATTTT. It is translated as CASRRSKTSGASTDTQYF.

This chain connects TRBV6-5 to TRBJ1-1; D ambiguous. Germline assignment: CDR1 MNHEY and CDR2 SVGAGI. The CDR3 extends over 15 amino acids. The germline V and J ends were trimmed by 2 bases and 4 bases, with 14 bases remaining between them. CDR3 region: CASSYQGRGGTEAFF. In DNA, the CDR3 is TGTGCCAGCAGTTACCAAGGTCGGGGTGGCACTGAAGCTTTCTTT.

This sequence joins TRBV11-2 and TRBJ2-1; TRBD1 matches 12 bases. CDR3 length: 14 residues. The junction had 6 bases not matched to a gene; V was cut back by 7 bases and J by 8 bases. Germline CDR1 SGHAT, CDR2 FQNNGV. In DNA, the CDR3 is TGTGCCAGCACCAGGGACAGGGGGCGTGATGAGCAGTTCTTC. This gives the protein CASTRDRGRDEQFF.

The chain recombines TRBV5-1 with TRBJ2-4; TRBD2 might be the D (5 bases). CDR1 is SGHRS, CDR2 YFSETQ, per germline. With 0 bases removed from V and 6 bases from J, the gap between germline ends came to 10 bases. This CDR3 comprises 14 residues. The CDR3 is CASSLDYAGNIQYF. CDR3 bases: TGCGCCAGCAGCTTGGACTATGCGGGAAACATTCAGTACTTC.

This clone was observed a handful of times. J is TRBJ1-6 and V is TRBV6-1, with no clear D. The CDR3 is 18 amino acids. Germline-derived CDR1 and CDR2 are MNHNS and SASEGT. The V end lost 4 bases, the J end lost 0 bases, and 16 bases lay between the germline ends. CDR3 nucleotides: TGTGCCAGCAGTGCAGTGGAGAGAAGGTTCTCCTATAATTCACCCCTCCACTTT. The encoded protein is CASSAVERRFSYNSPLHF.

The chain recombines TRBV5-8 with TRBJ1-6, with a tentative D call TRBD1 (6 bases). Trimming took 1 base from V and 2 from J, leaving 13 bases between them. Germline CDR1 is SGHTS and CDR2 is YDEGEE. The CDR3 extends over 17 amino acids. CDR3 nucleotide sequence: TGTGCCAGCAGCTTGAGCACCGACAGGACCTATAATTCACCCCTCCACTTT. It is translated as CASSLSTDRTYNSPLHF.

The chain couples TRBV29-1 to TRBJ1-2; 8 bases align to TRBD1. Germline-derived CDR1 and CDR2 are SQVTM and ANQGSEA. V lost 7 bases and J lost 8; bases outside the gene matches: 9. The CDR3 is 12 residues long. Here the CDR3 DNA reads TGCAGCGCCGCAGGACAGGGAAAGGGCTACACCTTC. Residues: CSAAGQGKGYTF. The entire variable domain, with the rest obtained from reference TRBV29-1 and TRBJ1-2, is as follows: SAVISQKPSRDICQRGTSLTIQCQVDSQVTMMFWYRQQPGQSLTLIATANQGSEATYESGFVIDKFPISRPNLTFSTLTVSNMSPEDSSIYLCSAAGQGKGYTFGSGTRLTVV.

V and J are TRBV6-1 and TRBJ1-2; 7 bases line up with TRBD1. The CDR3 has 15 residues. After removal of 5 bases from V and 2 bases from J, the junction contained 8 bases not matched to a gene. Germline loops: CDR1 MNHNS, CDR2 SASEGT. CDR3 sequence: CASSLRGQENYGYTF. The CDR3 DNA follows: TGTGCCAGCAGTCTACGAGGACAGGAGAACTATGGCTACACCTTC.

This clone was counted a single time. The CDR3 here is CASSSDRPTGTGELFF. The CDR3 nucleotides are TGTGCCAGCAGCTCGGACCGACCGACAGGGACCGGGGAGCTGTTTTTT. The J gene is TRBJ2-2, the V gene TRBV11-2; 7 bases fit TRBD1. The CDR3 loop spans 16 amino acids. Germline loops: CDR1 SGHAT, CDR2 FQNNGV. With V trimmed by 4 bases and J by 5 bases, 10 bases remained unmatched.

J is TRBJ2-7 and V is TRBV5-6, with TRBD1 matching 10 bases. CDR1 and CDR2 from the germline V gene are SGHDT and YYEEEE. Trimming took 3 bases from V and 4 from J; bases not matched to a gene: 4. The CDR3 is made up of 14 amino acids. Here the CDR3 reads CASSWRGQGYEQYF. Here the CDR3 DNA reads TGTGCCAGCAGCTGGAGGGGACAGGGGTACGAGCAGTACTTC.

This clone was picked up one time. The chain combines TRBV9 with TRBJ1-1; D remains unclear. The CDR3 extends over 13 amino acids. The V end lost 3 bases, the J end lost 1 base, and 7 bases lay between the germline ends. Looked up from germline, CDR1 is SGDLS and CDR2 is YYNGEE. This CDR3 is CASSARGNTEAFF. For the CDR3, the DNA is TGTGCCAGCAGCGCACGGGGGAACACTGAAGCTTTCTTT.

The table lists this clone with a few counts. CDR3 bases: TGTGCCAGCAGCCGTGCCTACGGTCCTAATTCACCCCTCCACTTT. Protein sequence: CASSRAYGPNSPLHF. The chain uses TRBV7-6 and TRBJ1-6, with unresolved D. Germline V gives CDR1 SGHVS, CDR2 FNYEAQ. V was clipped by 5 bases and J by 6 bases, with 14 bases between them. CDR3 length equals 15 residues.